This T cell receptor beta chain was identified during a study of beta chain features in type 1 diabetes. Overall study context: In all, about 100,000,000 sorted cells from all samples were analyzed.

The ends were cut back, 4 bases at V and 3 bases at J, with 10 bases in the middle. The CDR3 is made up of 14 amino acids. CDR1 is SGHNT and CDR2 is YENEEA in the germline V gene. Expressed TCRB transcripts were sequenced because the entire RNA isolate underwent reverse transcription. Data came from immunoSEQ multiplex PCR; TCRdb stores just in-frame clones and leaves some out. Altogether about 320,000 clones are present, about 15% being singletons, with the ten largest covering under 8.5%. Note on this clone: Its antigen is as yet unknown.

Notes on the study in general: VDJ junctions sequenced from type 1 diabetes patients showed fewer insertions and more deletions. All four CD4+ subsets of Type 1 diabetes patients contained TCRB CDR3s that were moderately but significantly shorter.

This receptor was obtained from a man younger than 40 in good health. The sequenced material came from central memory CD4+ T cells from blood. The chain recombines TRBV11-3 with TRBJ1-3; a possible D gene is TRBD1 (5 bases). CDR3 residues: CASSWGGYGNTIYF. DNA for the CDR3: TGTGCCAGCAGCTGGGGGGGGTATGGAAACACCATATATTTT.